This passage covers 30 T cell receptor beta chains from one sample sequenced in a study of T cell clonality in common variable immunodeficiency. Clones were read by immunoSEQ multiplex PCR, and TCRdb kept only the in-frame ones, dropping some. The sample was found to contain about 43,000 clones, and every one recurs. The material sequenced was peripheral blood mononuclear cells. The receptors were sampled from a person aged 18 to 75 in good health.

In its sample, this clone was seen many times. The read halts 3 residues ahead of the CDR3 end, with the missing end drawn from the germline J gene. This chain joins TRBV30 and TRBJ1-2, with 9 bases fitting TRBD1. Germline V lookup: CDR1 GTSNPN, CDR2 SVGIG (reference sequence). Germline trimming cut 4 bases from V and 2 bases from J; bases unmatched to any gene: 14. CDR3 size: 17 residues. CDR3 sequence: CAWIRGHGQGRNYGYTF. The covered CDR3 bases are TGTGCCTGGATTCGGGGACATGGACAGGGGAGGAACTATGGC.

CDR3: CASSLAGDNYNDYTF. Incomplete CDR3 DNA: TGTGCCAGCAGTTTAGCGGGGGATAACTACAATGAC. This chain connects TRBV6-2 or TRBV6-3 to TRBJ1-2, with TRBD1 as a possible D gene (5 bases). The missing CDR3 end, 3 residues past where the read stops, is filled in from the germline J gene. Germline lookup yields CDR1 MNHEY and CDR2 SVGEGT. This CDR3 contains 15 residues.

To note about this clone: Sequencing ends 3 residues short of the CDR3 end; the germline J gene provides the rest. V usage is TRBV5-1 and J usage is TRBJ1-2; D possibly corresponds to TRBD1 (6 bases). The germline V gene has CDR1 SGHRS and CDR2 YFSETQ. The CDR3 runs to 15 residues. This CDR3 reads CASSLAQGTVETYTF. The CDR3 DNA, read in part, is TGCGCCAGCAGCTTGGCACAGGGAACGGTAGAGACC. The full variable domain, its missing parts supplied by reference TRBV5-1 and TRBJ1-2, is KAGVTQTPRYLIKTRGQQVTLSCSPISGHRSVSWYQQTPGQGLQFLFEYFSETQRNKGNFPGRFSGRQFSNSRSEMNVSTLELGDSALYLCASSLAQGTVETYTFGSGTRLTVV.

This clone was found many times. The read ends 3 residues shy of where the CDR3 ends; the end is completed using the germline J gene. The rearrangement joins TRBV28 to TRBJ1-2; possibly TRBD1 for D (5 bases). Germline V CDR1 and CDR2: MDHEN, SYDVKM. The CDR3 has 15 amino acids. Trimming cost V 3 bases and J 0 bases, with 11 bases left between them. This chain's CDR3 is CASSFDRQANYGYTF. CDR3 DNA, as far as it was read: TGTGCCAGCAGTTTCGACAGACAAGCTAACTATGGC.

Ten or more counts support this clone. Read sequence stops 3 residues before the CDR3 end, and the germline J gene provides the missing end. This rearrangement joins TRBV7-8 to TRBJ2-5; a possible D gene is TRBD1 (7 bases). Germline V gene lookup returns CDR1 SGHVS and CDR2 FQNEAQ. The CDR3 loop spans 17 amino acids. With 7 bases removed from V and 0 bases from J, the gap between germline ends came to 21 bases. The CDR3 DNA, read in part, is TGTGCCAGCAACCCCTTCCGCGGGACAGTGTACCAAGAGACC. Protein: CASNPFRGTVYQET. The whole CDR3 protein reads CASNPFRGTVYQETQYF.

This clone was detected many times. The read ends 3 residues before the CDR3 terminus; that terminus is restored from the germline J gene. The J gene is TRBJ1-1, the V gene TRBV7-2; no definite D call. Germline values: CDR1 SGHTA, CDR2 FQGNSA. The CDR3 is 14 amino acids. V was clipped by 5 bases and J by 1 base, with 11 bases between them. The sequenced CDR3 bases are TGTGCCAGCAGCCCTATTGAGAGGAACACTGAA. Translating it yields CASSPIERNTE. The full CDR3 protein is CASSPIERNTEAFF.

This clone occurred a few times. From the germline J gene comes the end of the CDR3, since the read stops 3 residues before it. The J gene is TRBJ1-2, the V gene TRBV19; tentative D call: TRBD1 (5 bases). The V gene's germline CDR1 is LNHDA and CDR2 SQIVND (reference sequence). The CDR3 runs to 14 residues. The CDR3 is CASSIGGRADTYTF. The covered CDR3 bases are TGTGCCAGTAGTATAGGGGGCCGTGCAGATACC.

This clone has a count of ten or more. The read finishes 3 residues shy of the CDR3 end, and the germline J gene is used to complete it. The V gene is TRBV14, the J gene TRBJ2-3, with D perhaps TRBD1 (7 bases). The length of the CDR3 is 15 residues. The germline gives CDR1 SGHDN, CDR2 FVKESK. V lost 3 bases, J lost 1 base, and 11 bases lay in between. CDR3 DNA, as far as it was read: TGTGCCAGCAGCCACCAGGGGGGAGGCACAGATACG. It specifies CASSHQGGGTDT. The whole CDR3 reads CASSHQGGGTDTQYF.

Note on this clone: The CDR3 extends 3 residues past the end of the read, so its final part is completed from the germline J gene. V is TRBV10-3 and J is TRBJ2-1, with 11 positions matching TRBD2. CDR3 length: 15 residues. CDR1 ENHRY and CDR2 SYGVKD come from the germline V gene. V shed 6 bases and J 9 bases; nucleotides not matched to a gene: 10. The part of the CDR3 DNA that was read is TGTGCCATCAGCCTTAGCGGGGGGGCCGTTGGTGAG. Protein: CAISLSGGAVGE. The entire CDR3 sequence reads CAISLSGGAVGEQFF.

This clone was picked up a small number of times. The sequence runs out 3 residues before the end of the CDR3; the remainder is reconstructed from the germline J gene. The rearrangement uses TRBV10-2 and TRBJ2-2; D unresolved. From germline, CDR1 is WSHSY and CDR2 SAAADI. The V end was cut by 2 bases, the J end by 3 bases, with 7 bases between. The CDR3 loop spans 14 amino acids. The covered CDR3 bases are TGCGCCAGCAGTGAGAATAGGGACACCGGGGAG. This translates into CASSENRDTGE. The full-length CDR3 reads as CASSENRDTGELFF.

This clone has a handful of counts. The DNA ends 3 residues before the CDR3 does, and the rest of the CDR3 is filled in from the germline J gene. The rearrangement links TRBV10-3 to TRBJ2-1, with 15 positions matching TRBD2. The CDR3 length is 18 residues. Germline V CDR1 and CDR2: ENHRY, SYGVKD. Germline trimming cut 0 bases from V and 7 bases from J; bases unmatched to any gene: 7. The CDR3 sequence is CAISESPGLAGGRNEQFF. The CDR3 DNA, read in part, is TGTGCCATCAGTGAGTCTCCGGGACTAGCGGGAGGCCGTAATGAG.

Ten or more counts support this clone. Read sequence stops 3 residues before the CDR3 end, and the germline J gene provides the missing end. The chain is built from TRBV14 and TRBJ1-1; possible D gene TRBD1, 5 bases. The CDR3 sequence is 14 residues long. V was trimmed by 4 bases and J by 7 bases, leaving 16 bases between them. Germline-derived CDR1 and CDR2 are SGHDN and FVKESK. The part of the CDR3 DNA that was read is TGTGCCAGCAGCCTCCCGAGGGGATTAGGTGAA. Its protein is CASSLPRGLGE. The CDR3, in full, reads CASSLPRGLGEAFF.

This clone has a count of ten or more. The CDR3 is cut off 3 residues early in the read; its end comes from the germline J gene. This chain uses TRBV20-1 with TRBJ2-7; 10 bases line up with TRBD2. CDR1 is DFQATT and CDR2 is SNEGSKA in the germline V gene (reference sequence). V dropped 5 bases and J dropped 2; count of bases not matched to a gene: 9. The CDR3 sequence is 15 residues long. The CDR3 spells CSAGNSGGSPYEQYF. CDR3 bases read: TGCAGTGCTGGAAATAGCGGGGGGTCTCCCTACGAG.

In this sample, this clone turned up many times. The read ends 3 residues before the CDR3 terminus; that terminus is restored from the germline J gene. The chain employs TRBV6-4 and TRBJ1-1, with TRBD1 as a possible D gene (6 bases). Germline V gene lookup returns CDR1 MRHNA and CDR2 SNTAGT. Trimming removed 3 bases from V and 5 bases from J, with 10 bases in between. CDR3 length equals 13 residues. CDR3 sequence reads: CASSESGATEAFF. The DNA read from the CDR3 is TGTGCCAGCAGTGAATCAGGGGCGACTGAA.

This clone was counted at least ten times. The CDR3 end lies 3 residues beyond the end of the read and is filled in from the germline J gene. The V call is TRBV9, the J call TRBJ2-4; a possible D gene is TRBD1 (6 bases). CDR1 is SGDLS and CDR2 is YYNGEE in the germline V gene. Trimming removed 0 bases at V and 0 bases at J, with 10 bases between. The CDR3 extends over 16 amino acids. Incomplete CDR3 DNA: TGTGCCAGCAGCGTAGAACAGGGCGGAGCCAAAAACATT. Its protein is CASSVEQGGAKNI. The complete CDR3 protein is CASSVEQGGAKNIQYF.

This clone was recorded at least ten times. The read comes to an end 3 residues before the CDR3 does, leaving the germline J gene to fill in the end. V is TRBV7-8 and J is TRBJ1-2; 7 bases are a match to TRBD1. The germline V gene has CDR1 SGHVS and CDR2 FQNEAQ. CDR3 length: 15 residues. The sequenced part of the CDR3 DNA is TGTGCCAGCAGCTTAGGCAGACAGGGAATTAAAGGC. Translated: CASSLGRQGIKG. The complete CDR3 sequence is CASSLGRQGIKGYTF. The whole variable domain, filled in from reference TRBV7-8 and TRBJ1-2, reads GAGVSQSPRYKVAKRGQDVALRCDPISGHVSLFWYQQALGQGPEFLTYFQNEAQLDKSGLPSDRFFAERPEGSVSTLKIQRTQQEDSAVYLCASSLGRQGIKGYTFGSGTRLTVV.

The sample holds many counts of this clone. The CDR3 end lies 3 residues beyond the end of the read and is filled in from the germline J gene. The chain has TRBV20-1 and TRBJ1-5; D possibly corresponds to TRBD1 (5 bases). Germline V CDR1 and CDR2: DFQATT, SNEGSKA (reference sequence). CDR3 length equals 13 residues. The V gene lost 5 bases and the J gene lost 8 bases, with 16 bases spanning the gap. This chain's CDR3 is CSAESGPDEPQHF. The sequenced CDR3 bases are TGCAGTGCTGAGTCAGGGCCCGACGAGCCC.

This clone was seen at least ten times. The read finishes 3 residues shy of the CDR3 end, and the germline J gene is used to complete it. The chain is built from TRBV10-3 and TRBJ1-2, with no clear D. This CDR3 is 13 amino acids long. Germline V gene sequence: CDR1 ENHRY, CDR2 SYGVKD. V was cut by 0 bases and J by 3 bases, with 5 bases left in between. CDR3 DNA, as far as it was read: TGTGCCATCAGTGAGTCATCATACTATGGC. Its protein is CAISESSYYG. The entire CDR3 reads CAISESSYYGYTF.

This clone was found many times. CDR3: CASSIRAGFSNQPQHF. The sequenced part of the CDR3 DNA is TGTGCCAGTAGTATAAGGGCGGGCTTTAGCAATCAGCCC. V is TRBV19 and J is TRBJ1-5; the D is unclear. Read coverage stops 3 residues before the CDR3 terminus; the germline J gene supplies the remainder. Deletions cut 2 bases from V and 0 bases from J, with 11 bases between. This CDR3 has 16 residues. Per the germline V gene, CDR1 is LNHDA and CDR2 is SQIVND (reference sequence).

This clone occurred many times. Read sequence stops 3 residues before the CDR3 end, and the germline J gene provides the missing end. The chain carries TRBV10-3 and TRBJ1-5; D is uncertain. The germline CDR1 and CDR2 sequences are ENHRY and SYGVKD. This CDR3 is built from 14 residues. Trimming took 8 bases from V and 2 from J, leaving 13 bases between them. CDR3 DNA (partial): TGTGCCATCCAGGAGACCTCGGGCAATCAGCCC. It encodes CAIQETSGNQP. The whole CDR3 is CAIQETSGNQPQHF.

This clone was observed many times. The read comes to an end 3 residues before the CDR3 does, leaving the germline J gene to fill in the end. This chain joins TRBV19 and TRBJ2-1; D perhaps matches TRBD1 (7 bases). Germline V lookup: CDR1 LNHDA, CDR2 SQIVND (reference sequence). This CDR3 contains 16 residues. The V and J ends lost 3 bases and 1 base respectively, with 13 bases between them. CDR3 bases read: TGTGCCAGTAGTATCCCCAGGGGGGTATCCTACAATGAG. Encoded protein: CASSIPRGVSYNE. The CDR3 as a whole reads CASSIPRGVSYNEQFF.

Ten or more counts support this clone. The read halts 3 residues ahead of the CDR3 end, with the missing end drawn from the germline J gene. The genes are TRBV19 and TRBJ2-7; 8 bases are shared with TRBD1. V lost 8 bases to trimming and J lost 3 bases; unmatched junction nucleotides: 6. CDR1 is LNHDA, CDR2 SQIVND, per germline (reference sequence). CDR3 length: 13 residues. The CDR3 protein is CASRSDRGYEQYF. The CDR3 bases that were read are TGTGCCAGTCGCTCAGACAGGGGCTACGAG.

This clone occurred many times. The germline gene is not matched at one end of the junction; a read error may be the cause. Coverage ceases 3 residues before the CDR3 finishes, and the germline J gene fills in the end. J is TRBJ2-5 and V is TRBV4-2; the match to TRBD2 covers 11 bases. The CDR3 consists of 18 residues. Germline V CDR1 and CDR2: LGHNA, YNFKEQ. The DNA read from the CDR3 is TGCGCCAGCAGCCCTCGTGGTAGCGGGGGGGCCGGCCAAGAGACC. It specifies CASSPRGSGGAGQET. The whole CDR3 is CASSPRGSGGAGQETQYF.

This clone has at least ten counts. The missing CDR3 end, 3 residues past where the read stops, is filled in from the germline J gene. The chain is built from TRBV7-9 and TRBJ2-5; D not resolved. The CDR3 sequence is 14 residues long. V shed 6 bases and J shed 0 bases, with 11 bases lying between them. Germline V gene lookup returns CDR1 SEHNR and CDR2 FQNEAQ (reference sequence). The CDR3 sequence: CASRSETYQETQYF. The sequenced part of the CDR3 DNA is TGTGCCAGCAGGTCCGAGACATACCAAGAGACC.

This clone was detected ten times or more. The read is 3 residues too short to cover the CDR3 end, so that end is filled in from the germline J gene. The chain carries TRBV30 and TRBJ1-2; possibly TRBD1 for D (6 bases). V lost 5 bases and J lost 4, with 14 bases in between. This CDR3 has 13 amino acids. CDR1 is GTSNPN, CDR2 SVGIG, per germline (reference sequence). The part of the CDR3 DNA that was read is TGTGCCTGGTTGTCCGAGGGGGTCTATGGC. It yields the protein CAWLSEGVYG. The full CDR3 is CAWLSEGVYGYTF.

Many counts were recorded for this clone. The sequenced fragment ends 3 residues before the CDR3 boundary, so the rest is inferred from the germline J gene. The gene calls are TRBV12-3 or TRBV12-4 and TRBJ2-6; maybe TRBD1 (5 bases). V was shortened by 2 bases and J by 4 bases, with 9 bases between the two germline ends. The CDR3 spans 15 residues. The CDR3 bases that were read are TGTGCCAGCAGTTTATCCAGGGCCGGGGCCAACGTC. Protein product: CASSLSRAGANV. The full CDR3 is CASSLSRAGANVLTF.

Many counts were recorded for this clone. With the read ending 3 residues before the CDR3 end, the germline J gene is used to fill in that end. The chain combines TRBV5-1 with TRBJ2-3, with D perhaps matching TRBD2 (6 bases). Germline V lookup: CDR1 SGHRS, CDR2 YFSETQ. V was cut by 3 bases and J by 0 bases, with 14 bases left in between. This CDR3 is 16 amino acids long. The CDR3 loop reads CASSSGGEYSTDTQYF. CDR3 DNA (partial): TGCGCCAGCAGCTCCGGAGGGGAGTATAGCACAGATACG.

This clone was picked up many times. Read data end 3 residues before the CDR3 end; the end is taken from the germline J gene. The rearrangement links TRBV12-5 to TRBJ2-1, with 10 positions matching TRBD2. The J segment lost 8 bases and the V segment lost 0 bases, leaving 4 bases of the junction unmatched. The CDR3 totals 15 residues. Germline lookup yields CDR1 LGHNT and CDR2 FRNRAP. The CDR3 loop reads CASGLVASGSDEQFF. CDR3 DNA (partial): TGTGCTAGTGGTTTGGTGGCTAGCGGGAGCGATGAG.

The table lists this clone with many counts. The sequence runs out 3 residues before the end of the CDR3; the remainder is reconstructed from the germline J gene. The chain uses TRBV10-3 and TRBJ1-1, with unresolved D. V was clipped by 10 bases and J by 4 bases, with 19 bases between them. Germline CDR1 reads ENHRY; CDR2 reads SYGVKD. The CDR3 sequence is 14 residues long. The covered CDR3 bases are TGTGCCACCAGACCCGGGTCGGCGGCCACTGAA. Translating it yields CATRPGSAATE. The full CDR3 is CATRPGSAATEAFF.

This clone was detected ten times or more. Read data end 3 residues before the CDR3 end; the end is taken from the germline J gene. The chain links TRBV30 to TRBJ1-6; D perhaps matches TRBD1 (6 bases). The ends were cut back, 7 bases at V and 9 bases at J, with 19 bases in the middle. Germline CDR1 and CDR2: GTSNPN and SVGIG (reference sequence). The CDR3 totals 14 residues. The CDR3 is CASSTGIAGSPLHF. CDR3 DNA, as far as it was read: TGTGCCTCGTCAACAGGGATAGCTGGTTCACCC.